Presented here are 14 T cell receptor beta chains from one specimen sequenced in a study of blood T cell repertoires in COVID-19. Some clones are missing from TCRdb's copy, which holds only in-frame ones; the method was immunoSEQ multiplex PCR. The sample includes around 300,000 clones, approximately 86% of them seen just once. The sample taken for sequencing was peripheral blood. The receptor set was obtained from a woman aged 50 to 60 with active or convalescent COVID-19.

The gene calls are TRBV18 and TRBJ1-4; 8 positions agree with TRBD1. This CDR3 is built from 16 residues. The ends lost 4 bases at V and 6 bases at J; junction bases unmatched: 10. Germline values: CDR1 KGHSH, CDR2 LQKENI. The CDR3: CASSQTSDREDEKLFF. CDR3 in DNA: TGTGCCAGCTCACAGACCTCGGACAGGGAAGATGAAAAACTGTTTTTT.

The CDR3: CASSSLLRLALNTDTQYF. The CDR3 coding sequence is TGTGCCAGCAGCTCCCTCCTCCGGCTAGCCCTAAACACAGATACGCAGTATTTT. V is TRBV7-9 and J is TRBJ2-3; D is possibly TRBD2 (5 bases). The CDR3 runs 18 residues. Deletions cut 4 bases from V and 2 bases from J, with 22 bases between. The germline V gene has CDR1 SEHNR and CDR2 FQNEAQ (reference sequence).

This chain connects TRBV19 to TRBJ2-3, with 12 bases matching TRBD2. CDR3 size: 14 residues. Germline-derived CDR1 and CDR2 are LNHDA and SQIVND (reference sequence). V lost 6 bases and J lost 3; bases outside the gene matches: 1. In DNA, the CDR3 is TGTGCCAGTAGGACTAGCGGGAGTACAGATACGCAGTATTTT. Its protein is CASRTSGSTDTQYF. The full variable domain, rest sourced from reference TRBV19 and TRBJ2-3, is DGGITQSPKYLFRKEGQNVTLSCEQNLNHDAMYWYRQDPGQGLRLIYYSQIVNDFQKGDIAEGYSVSREKKESFPLTVTSAQKNPTAFYLCASRTSGSTDTQYFGPGTRLTVL.

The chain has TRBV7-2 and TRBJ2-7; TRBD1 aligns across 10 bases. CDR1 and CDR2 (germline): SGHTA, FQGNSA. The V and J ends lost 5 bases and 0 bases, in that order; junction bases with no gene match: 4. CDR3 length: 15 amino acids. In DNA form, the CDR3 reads TGTGCCAGCAGCGCAGACAGGGGGCTCTCCTACGAGCAGTACTTC. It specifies CASSADRGLSYEQYF.

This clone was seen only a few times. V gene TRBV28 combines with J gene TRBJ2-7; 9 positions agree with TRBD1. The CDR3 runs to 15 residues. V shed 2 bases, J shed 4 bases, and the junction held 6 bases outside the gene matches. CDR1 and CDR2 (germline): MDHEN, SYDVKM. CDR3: CASSLPGQGMYEQYF. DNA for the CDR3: TGTGCCAGCAGTTTACCGGGACAGGGAATGTACGAGCAGTACTTC.

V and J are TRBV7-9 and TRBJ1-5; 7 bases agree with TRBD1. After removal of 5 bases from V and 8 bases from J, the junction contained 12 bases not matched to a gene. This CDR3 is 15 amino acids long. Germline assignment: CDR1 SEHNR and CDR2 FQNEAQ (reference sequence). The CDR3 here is CASSPGDSLGEPQHF. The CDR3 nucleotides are TGTGCCAGCAGCCCCGGGGACAGTCTGGGGGAGCCCCAGCATTTT.

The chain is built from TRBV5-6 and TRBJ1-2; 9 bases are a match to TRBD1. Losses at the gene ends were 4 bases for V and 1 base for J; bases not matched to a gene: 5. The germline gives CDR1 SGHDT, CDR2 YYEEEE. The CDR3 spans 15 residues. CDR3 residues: CASSPGQGNNYGYTF. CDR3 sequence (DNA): TGTGCCAGCAGCCCCGGACAGGGGAATAACTATGGCTACACCTTC.

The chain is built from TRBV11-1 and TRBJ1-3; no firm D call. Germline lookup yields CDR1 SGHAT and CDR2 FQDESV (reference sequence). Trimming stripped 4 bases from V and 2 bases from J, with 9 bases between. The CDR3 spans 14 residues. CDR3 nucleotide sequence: TGTGCCAGCAGCTGGGCGTCAACTGGAAACACCATATATTTT. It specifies CASSWASTGNTIYF.

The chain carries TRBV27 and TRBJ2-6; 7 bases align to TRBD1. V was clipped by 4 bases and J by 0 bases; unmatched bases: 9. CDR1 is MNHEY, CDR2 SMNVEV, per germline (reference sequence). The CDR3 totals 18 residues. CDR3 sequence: CASSSYGQALSGANVLTF. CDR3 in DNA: TGTGCCAGCAGTTCCTATGGACAGGCCCTCTCTGGGGCCAACGTCCTGACTTTC.

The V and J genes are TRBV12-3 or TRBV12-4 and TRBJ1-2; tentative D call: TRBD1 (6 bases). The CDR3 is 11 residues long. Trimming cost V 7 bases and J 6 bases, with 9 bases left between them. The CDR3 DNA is TGTGCCAGCAACAGGGTGGATGGCTACACCTTC. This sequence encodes CASNRVDGYTF.

The CDR3 nucleotides read TGTGCCAGCAGCCCGGGGGGAGGTGGCACAGATACGCAGTATTTT. Its translation is CASSPGGGGTDTQYF. The J gene is TRBJ2-3, the V gene TRBV5-4, with 7 positions matching TRBD2. V shed 4 bases and J 1 base; nucleotides not matched to a gene: 6. Germline lookup yields CDR1 SGHNT and CDR2 YYREEE (reference sequence). CDR3 length: 15 amino acids.

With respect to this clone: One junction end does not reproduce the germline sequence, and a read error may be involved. The CDR3 reads CVTSRDRTVSYNEQFF. For the CDR3, the DNA is TGTGTCACCAGCAGAGATCGGACAGTTTCCTACAATGAGCAGTTCTTC. The chain joins TRBV15 to TRBJ2-1; the D gene is possibly TRBD1 (6 bases). Germline V gene data show CDR1 as LNHNV and CDR2 as YYDKDF (reference sequence). The length of the CDR3 is 16 residues.

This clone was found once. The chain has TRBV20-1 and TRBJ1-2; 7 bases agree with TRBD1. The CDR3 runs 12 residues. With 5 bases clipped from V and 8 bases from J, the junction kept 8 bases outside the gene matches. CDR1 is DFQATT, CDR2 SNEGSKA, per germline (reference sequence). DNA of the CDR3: TGCAGTGCTCGTGGGACAGTCGGCGGCTACACCTTC. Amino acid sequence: CSARGTVGGYTF.

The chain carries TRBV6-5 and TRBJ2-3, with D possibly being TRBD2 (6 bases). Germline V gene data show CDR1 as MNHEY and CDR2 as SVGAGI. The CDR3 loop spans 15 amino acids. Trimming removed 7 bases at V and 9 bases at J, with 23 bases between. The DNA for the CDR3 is TGTGCCAGCACCCTCATCAGTGACGGGAGAGGGACGCAGTATTTT. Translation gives CASTLISDGRGTQYF.